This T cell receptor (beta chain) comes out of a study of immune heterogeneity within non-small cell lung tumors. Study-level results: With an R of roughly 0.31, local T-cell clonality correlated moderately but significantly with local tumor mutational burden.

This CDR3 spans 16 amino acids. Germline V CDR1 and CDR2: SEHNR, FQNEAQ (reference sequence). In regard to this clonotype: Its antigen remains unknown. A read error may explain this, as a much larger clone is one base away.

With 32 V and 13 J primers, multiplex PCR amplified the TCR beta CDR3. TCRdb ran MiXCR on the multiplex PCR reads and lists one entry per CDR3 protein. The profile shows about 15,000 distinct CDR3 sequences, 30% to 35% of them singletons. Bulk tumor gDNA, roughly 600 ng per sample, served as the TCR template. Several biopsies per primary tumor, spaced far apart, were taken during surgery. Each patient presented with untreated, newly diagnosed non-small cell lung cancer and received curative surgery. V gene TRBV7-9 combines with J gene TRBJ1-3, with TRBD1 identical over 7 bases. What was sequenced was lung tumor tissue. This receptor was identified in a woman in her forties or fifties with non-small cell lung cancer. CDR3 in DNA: TGTGACAGCAGCTTTACAGGGGTGATGGTTGGAAACACCATATATTTT. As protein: CDSSFTGVMVGNTIYF.